This T cell receptor beta chain was identified in a study of regulatory T cells in long-lasting Graves disease. Study details: Persistence in Graves' disease denoted antithyroid drug use beyond 5 years alongside positive TSH receptor antibodies. Overall study findings and caveats: Fewer public clonotypes were shared by new patients (over 950) than by persistent patients (roughly 2,600). TCR diversity was lower in persistent Graves' patients (versus newly diagnosed ones). Persistent disease preferred TRBV28, TRBJ1-2 and TRBJ2-5; new disease, TRBV20-1 and TRBJ2-1.

Described time point: persistent/refractory GD, antithyroid drugs over 5 years with positive TRAb. Researchers made the TCR library from RNA that was extracted from PBMCs. This clonotype occurred once. Its antigen is as yet unknown. With 7 bases removed from V and 0 bases from J, the gap between germline ends came to 13 bases. Germline CDR1 is LNHDA and CDR2 is SQIVND (reference sequence). The CDR3 sequence is 15 residues long. Library construction for TCR beta used iRepertoire HTBI primers and Arm-PCR of CDR3 regions. TCRdb reprocessed the multiplex PCR reads with MiXCR, giving one entry per CDR3 protein. The table shows around 450,000 distinct CDR3 sequences, with around a fifth occurring only once.

The specimen comprised peripheral blood mononuclear cells (PBMCs), sampled when the disease was refractory, from a patient treated with antithyroid drugs. This chain joins TRBV19 and TRBJ1-5; D uncertain. This receptor was identified in a female donor with Graves disease. The CDR3 spells CASTRGSYSNQPQHF. The CDR3 nucleotides are TGTGCCAGTACCCGGGGAAGTTATAGCAATCAGCCCCAGCATTTT.